The T cell receptor beta chain described here comes from a study of tumor-infiltrating lymphocytes in oesophageal squamous cell carcinoma. In germline, CDR1 is MDHEN, CDR2 SYDVKM. The CDR3 has 11 residues. The ends were cut back, 6 bases at V and 6 bases at J, with 8 bases in the middle. TCRdb analysed the PCR reads with MiXCR anew, one entry per CDR3 protein. Here the sample spans some 22,000 distinct CDR3 sequences, around 35% being singletons. Sequencing input: esophageal tumor tissue. This rearrangement joins TRBV28 to TRBJ1-1; no clear D. The TCR was taken from a male donor with esophageal squamous cell carcinoma. The DNA for the CDR3 is TGTGCCAGCAGGGAAAACTCTGAAGCTTTCTTT. It is translated as CASRENSEAFF.